Below are 31 T cell receptor beta chains sequenced from a single sample in a study of regulatory T cells in long-lasting Graves disease. Noted time point: newly diagnosed GD, antithyroid drugs for less than 3 months. From PBMCs, RNA was extracted and then used to make the TCR library. Libraries of TCR beta came from iRepertoire HTBI primers plus Arm-PCR of CDR3 regions. MiXCR, run by TCRdb on the multiplex PCR reads, gives a single entry per CDR3 protein. The sample carries 620,000 or so distinct CDR3 sequences, about 16% recorded once. These same records also appear under a second study, on T cells in Graves' hyperthyroidism and ophthalmopathy.

The material sequenced was peripheral blood mononuclear cells (PBMCs), taken at new diagnosis, from a patient treated with antithyroid drugs. The source is a woman aged 25 to 39 with Graves disease.

This chain links TRBV19 with TRBJ2-3; D is ambiguous. The better agreement between TRBJ2-5 and the DNA end casts doubt on the J call. The CDR3 has 11 amino acids. Germline V gene lookup returns CDR1 LNHDA and CDR2 SQIVND (reference sequence). The CDR3 protein is CATSGPETQYF. DNA for the CDR3: TGTGCCACCTCCGGGCCGGAGACCCAGTACTTC.

This clonotype was observed a few times. This chain's CDR3 is CASSSRGAREQFF. CDR3 DNA: TGTGCCAGCAGCTCCCGCGGGGCCCGGGAGCAGTTCTTC. The chain couples TRBV5-4 to TRBJ2-1; D might be TRBD2 (6 bases). Germline V gene sequence: CDR1 SGHNT, CDR2 YYREEE (reference sequence). The CDR3 contains 13 residues. Trimming shortened V by 3 bases and J by 10 bases, and 14 bases separated the two germline ends.

In this sample, this clonotype turned up many times. This rearrangement joins TRBV29-1 to TRBJ2-5; 11 bases align to TRBD2. CDR3 length: 16 residues. In germline, CDR1 is SQVTM, CDR2 ANQGSEA. V lost 0 bases and J lost 7; bases outside the gene matches: 10. The CDR3 region has the DNA TGCAGCGTTGAAGATGGTCCACTAGCGGGAGACGGGACCCAGTACTTC. Translating gives CSVEDGPLAGDGTQYF.

In its sample, this clonotype was seen many times. The chain joins TRBV2 to TRBJ1-4; TRBD1 aligns across 8 bases. The V segment lost 6 bases and the J segment 10 bases; nucleotides outside the gene matches: 10. Germline lookup yields CDR1 SNHLY and CDR2 FYNNEI. The CDR3 extends over 14 amino acids. The CDR3 loop reads CASSSGTGSGKLFF. In DNA form, the CDR3 reads TGTGCCAGCAGCTCCGGGACAGGATCTGGAAAACTGTTTTTT. Based on the CDR3 plus reference TRBV2 and TRBJ1-4, the full variable domain is EPEVTQTPSHQVTQMGQEVILRCVPISNHLYFYWYRQILGQKVEFLVSFYNNEISEKSEIFDDQFSVERPDGSNFTLKIRSTKLEDSAMYFCASSSGTGSGKLFFGSGTQLSVL.

CDR3 sequence reads: CASSRVGGTNYGYTF. The CDR3 DNA reads TGTGCCAGTAGTCGGGTCGGCGGGACCAACTATGGCTACACCTTC. V usage is TRBV19 and J usage is TRBJ1-2, with TRBD1 as a possible D gene (5 bases). Trimming cost V 5 bases and J 2 bases, with 15 bases left between them. Germline-derived CDR1 and CDR2 are LNHDA and SQIVND (reference sequence). This CDR3 is 15 amino acids long.

This clonotype was recorded at least ten times. This rearrangement joins TRBV6-1 to TRBJ2-3; 8 bases fit TRBD2. The CDR3 runs 15 residues. With V trimmed by 5 bases and J by 2 bases, 6 bases remained unmatched. Germline loops: CDR1 MNHNS, CDR2 SASEGT. The CDR3 DNA is TGTGCCAGCAGTCGGGGGGGGCCCTCCACAGATACGCAGTATTTT. Protein product: CASSRGGPSTDTQYF.

This clonotype showed up many times. V gene TRBV7-3 combines with J gene TRBJ2-5, with D perhaps matching TRBD1 (5 bases). The CDR3 is 13 residues long. The germline V gene has CDR1 SGHTA and CDR2 FQGTGA. V lost 8 bases and J lost 4, with 14 bases in between. As DNA, the CDR3 is TGTGCCAGCGGAAGACGGCAGGGAGAGACCCAGTACTTC. Encoded protein: CASGRRQGETQYF.

This chain links TRBV20-1 with TRBJ1-1; tentative D call: TRBD1 (6 bases). Germline CDR1 is DFQATT and CDR2 is SNEGSKA (reference sequence). V gave up 1 base and J gave up 7 bases, with 22 bases separating them. The CDR3 loop spans 16 amino acids. The CDR3 loop reads CSARGVLGHRQFEAFF. The CDR3 DNA sequence: TGCAGTGCTAGAGGGGTATTGGGACACCGACAGTTTGAAGCTTTCTTT.

This clonotype was detected a few times. This chain's CDR3 is CASSVVHGEKLFF. CDR3 DNA: TGTGCCAGCAGCGTAGTGCACGGTGAAAAACTGTTTTTT. The gene calls are TRBV9 and TRBJ1-4; D is ambiguous. Between the trimmed V and J ends, which lost 0 bases and 7 bases, there was a span of 7 bases. The CDR3 contains 13 residues. Germline V CDR1 and CDR2: SGDLS, YYNGEE.

V usage is TRBV6-1 and J usage is TRBJ2-3; possible D gene TRBD1, 5 bases. Germline CDR1 MNHNS, CDR2 SASEGT. The V end was cut by 5 bases, the J end by 4 bases, with 22 bases between. The CDR3 is 17 amino acids. CDR3 loop: CASSRNPAHRSADTQYF. CDR3 nucleotides: TGTGCCAGCAGTCGCAACCCGGCTCACAGGTCCGCAGATACGCAGTATTTT.

As concerns this clonotype: This may arise from a read error, as a much more abundant clone is one base away. CDR3 amino acids: CASSWDGDQPQRF. CDR3 sequence (DNA): TGTGCCAGCAGTTGGGATGGGGATCAGCCCCAGCGTTTT. This chain joins TRBV2 and TRBJ1-5; D is unresolved. Looked up from germline, CDR1 is SNHLY and CDR2 is FYNNEI. This CDR3 spans 13 amino acids.

This clonotype was detected a few times. The chain carries TRBV27 and TRBJ2-2, with TRBD1 as a possible D gene (6 bases). The V and J ends lost 7 bases and 0 bases respectively, with 15 bases between them. Per germline, CDR1 MNHEY and CDR2 SMNVEV (reference sequence). This CDR3 has 16 amino acids. Here the CDR3 reads CASTPRGPSNTGELFF. The CDR3 DNA reads as TGTGCCAGCACCCCCAGGGGACCATCGAACACCGGGGAGCTGTTTTTT.

This clonotype has a handful of counts. J is TRBJ1-1 and V is TRBV19; possible D gene TRBD1, 5 bases. Looked up from germline, CDR1 is LNHDA and CDR2 is SQIVND (reference sequence). The CDR3 is made up of 15 amino acids. V was pared by 3 bases and J by 3 bases, with 14 bases between. The CDR3 nucleotides are TGTGCCAGTAGTATGATGGTACCGGGGGACACTGAAGCTTTCTTT. Translation: CASSMMVPGDTEAFF.

The chain employs TRBV5-1 and TRBJ2-7; D ambiguous. The CDR3 runs to 14 residues. Trimming left V 2 bases short and J 5 bases short, with 14 bases between. CDR1 is SGHRS and CDR2 is YFSETQ in the germline V gene. The CDR3 spells CASSLNLVGNEQYF. CDR3 DNA sequence: TGCGCCAGCAGCTTAAATTTAGTCGGCAACGAGCAGTACTTC.

As for this clonotype: This may come from a read error, since a much larger clone is one base off. The rearrangement links TRBV28 to TRBJ1-2, with 9 bases matching TRBD1. From germline, CDR1 is MDHEN and CDR2 SYDVKM. The CDR3 length is 14 residues. The CDR3 nucleotides read TGTGCCGGCAGCATACCACCGACAGGGGGTGGCTACACCTTC. Translation: CAGSIPPTGGGYTF.

The chain joins TRBV6-1 to TRBJ2-3; D uncertain. V was clipped by 7 bases and J by 6 bases, with 11 bases between them. Germline-derived CDR1 and CDR2 are MNHNS and SASEGT. The CDR3 spans 12 residues. CDR3 region: CASTLLPDTQYF. CDR3 coding DNA: TGTGCCAGCACTCTCCTCCCGGATACGCAGTATTTT.

This clonotype was counted ten times or more. The CDR3 reads CASCPWGKKNTEAFF. The CDR3, as DNA: TGTGCCAGCTGCCCTTGGGGAAAAAAGAACACTGAAGCTTTCTTT. The chain has TRBV28 and TRBJ1-1; D remains ambiguous. Germline loops: CDR1 MDHEN, CDR2 SYDVKM. CDR3 length: 15 amino acids. V lost 8 bases, J lost 1 base, and 17 bases lay in between.

At least ten counts were recorded for this clonotype. The chain uses TRBV15 and TRBJ2-1, with D unresolved. Trimming cost V 0 bases and J 7 bases, with 7 bases left between them. The CDR3 contains 13 residues. The germline V gene encodes CDR1 LNHNV and CDR2 YYDKDF (reference sequence). The CDR3 DNA reads TGTGCCACCAGCAGAGATCCGAAGAATGAGCAGTTCTTC. Translation gives CATSRDPKNEQFF. The full variable domain, completed using reference TRBV15 and TRBJ2-1, is DAMVIQNPRYQVTQFGKPVTLSCSQTLNHNVMYWYQQKSSQAPKLLFHYYDKDFNNEADTPDNFQSRRPNTSFCFLDIRSPGLGDTAMYLCATSRDPKNEQFFGPGTRLTVL.

In this sample, this clonotype turned up many times. The rearrangement uses TRBV20-1 and TRBJ2-7; D may be TRBD2 (6 bases). Deletions cut 3 bases from V and 2 bases from J, with 14 bases between. The CDR3 totals 14 residues. Germline V gene sequence: CDR1 DFQATT, CDR2 SNEGSKA (reference sequence). The CDR3 spells CSASPGSLTYEQYF. In nucleotides, the CDR3 is TGCAGTGCTAGCCCCGGGAGCCTCACCTACGAGCAGTACTTC.

This clonotype was found many times. The rearrangement joins TRBV29-1 to TRBJ2-5; 11 nucleotides align to TRBD2. The CDR3 contains 14 residues. Germline values: CDR1 SQVTM, CDR2 ANQGSEA. J gave up 5 bases and V 4 bases, and 6 bases lay outside the gene matches. The CDR3 region is CSVVAGGPGETQYF. The CDR3 DNA follows: TGCAGCGTTGTAGCGGGAGGGCCGGGGGAGACCCAGTACTTC.

This clonotype was recorded at least ten times. A read error may produce the germline difference seen at one junction end. V gene TRBV28 combines with J gene TRBJ2-2; 10 bases are shared with TRBD1. The germline CDR1 and CDR2 sequences are MDHEN and SYDVKM. The CDR3 runs to 12 residues. As DNA, the CDR3 is TGTGCCAGCAGTTTGGGGACAGGGGTGCTGTTTTTT. Protein: CASSLGTGVLFF.

This clonotype turned up a few times. The chain links TRBV5-1 to TRBJ1-1; weak D call: TRBD1 (5 bases). The CDR3 extends over 14 amino acids. V shed 0 bases and J shed 4 bases, with 10 bases lying between them. CDR1 is SGHRS, CDR2 YFSETQ, per germline. The CDR3 region has the DNA TGCGCCAGCAGCTTGGTCCCGGGGCTCACTGAAGCTTTCTTT. Protein sequence: CASSLVPGLTEAFF. Together with reference TRBV5-1 and TRBJ1-1, the CDR3 gives the full variable domain: KAGVTQTPRYLIKTRGQQVTLSCSPISGHRSVSWYQQTPGQGLQFLFEYFSETQRNKGNFPGRFSGRQFSNSRSEMNVSTLELGDSALYLCASSLVPGLTEAFFGQGTRLTVV.

The chain has TRBV30 and TRBJ2-5; 13 nucleotides agree with TRBD2. There are 13 residues in the CDR3. Germline values: CDR1 GTSNPN, CDR2 SVGIG (reference sequence). After removal of 4 bases from V and 9 bases from J, the junction contained 5 bases not matched to a gene. CDR3 nucleotides: TGTGCCTGGATCTCACTAGCGGGAGGGGCCCAGTACTTC. As protein: CAWISLAGGAQYF. Filled out from reference TRBV30 and TRBJ2-5, the complete variable domain reads SQTIHQWPATLVQPVGSPLSLECTVEGTSNPNLYWYRQAAGRGLQLLFYSVGIGQISSEVPQNLSASRPQDRQFILSSKKLLLSDSGFYLCAWISLAGGAQYFGPGTRLLVL.

With regard to this clonotype: The junction departs from the called germline gene at one end, perhaps through a read error. J is TRBJ2-5 and V is TRBV20-1; D may be TRBD2 (7 bases). Germline loops: CDR1 DFQATT, CDR2 SNEGSKA (reference sequence). The CDR3 runs to 14 residues. CDR3 coding DNA: TGCAATGCTAGGGGGGGCAGGGAGGTAGAGACCCAGTACTTC. This gives the protein CNARGGREVETQYF.

The chain has TRBV5-5 and TRBJ2-7; D is uncertain. CDR1 is SGHKS, CDR2 YYEKEE, per germline (reference sequence). V lost 4 bases and J lost 0, with 14 bases in between. There are 15 residues in the CDR3. This CDR3 reads CASSPREVSSYEQYF. CDR3 nucleotide sequence: TGTGCCAGCAGCCCCCGCGAGGTCAGCTCCTACGAGCAGTACTTC.

This clonotype was seen many times. The chain employs TRBV7-2 and TRBJ2-3; the match to TRBD2 covers 11 bases. With V trimmed by 2 bases and J by 4 bases, 5 bases remained unmatched. Looked up from germline, CDR1 is SGHTA and CDR2 is FQGNSA. This CDR3 spans 16 amino acids. The CDR3 protein is CASSLTSGSYADTQYF. The CDR3 DNA is TGTGCCAGCAGCTTAACTAGCGGGAGTTACGCAGATACGCAGTATTTT.

Concerning this clonotype itself: Given the absence of the conserved phenylalanine or tryptophan at the CDR3 end, a read error is likely. CDR3 nucleotide sequence: TGTGCCAGCAGTTACCGGACGACGGGCTACGAGCAGTACTCC. It codes for CASSYRTTGYEQYS. The chain has TRBV6-2 or TRBV6-3 and TRBJ2-7; no firm D call. Germline V gives CDR1 MNHEY, CDR2 SVGEGT. Between the trimmed V and J ends, which lost 2 bases and 3 bases, there was a span of 11 bases. The CDR3 is 14 residues long.

This rearrangement joins TRBV19 to TRBJ2-2; 7 positions agree with TRBD2. The junction had 11 bases not matched to a gene; V was cut back by 5 bases and J by 5 bases. CDR3 length: 16 amino acids. Germline loops: CDR1 LNHDA, CDR2 SQIVND (reference sequence). The CDR3: CASSWIAGQRTGELFF. In DNA, the CDR3 is TGTGCCAGTAGTTGGATAGCGGGTCAAAGGACCGGGGAGCTGTTTTTT.

This rearrangement joins TRBV30 to TRBJ2-7, with D tentatively TRBD1 or TRBD2 (5 bases each). Trimming pared 2 bases from V and 2 bases from J, leaving 13 bases between. Germline CDR1 and CDR2: GTSNPN and SVGIG (reference sequence). CDR3 length: 14 residues. CDR3 nucleotides: TGTGCCTGGAGTCTCGGGGCCGTAGCCTACGAGCAGTACTTC. Its translation: CAWSLGAVAYEQYF.

The chain recombines TRBV10-1 with TRBJ2-1; either TRBD1 or TRBD2 may supply D (5 bases each). CDR1 and CDR2 (germline): WNHNN, SYGVQD (reference sequence). V dropped 8 bases and J dropped 11 bases, with 19 bases sitting between them. CDR3 length: 13 residues. This chain's CDR3 is CASGNRDGTKQFF. The CDR3 DNA reads as TGCGCCAGCGGAAACCGGGACGGAACGAAGCAGTTCTTC.

This clonotype was found a few times. This rearrangement joins TRBV20-1 to TRBJ2-2, with 11 bases fitting TRBD2. Unmatched junction bases numbered 5, after V lost 3 bases and J lost 5 bases. From germline, CDR1 is DFQATT and CDR2 SNEGSKA (reference sequence). The length of the CDR3 is 15 residues. The CDR3 DNA reads TGCAGTGCTAGGATAAGACTAGCGGGGACCGGGGAGCTGTTTTTT. As protein: CSARIRLAGTGELFF.